One and the same sample provided the 19 T cell receptor beta chains below, sequenced in a study of T cell responses to AZD1222 COVID-19 vaccine. Profiled with immunoSEQ multiplex PCR; TCRdb holds only in-frame clones, not every one. There are around 160,000 clones in the sample; about 95% occur only once, and 0.6% to 0.7% lies in the top ten. The source material was peripheral blood, sampled on day 0 of AZD1222 vaccination. Receptors originate from an adult in good health.

The chain couples TRBV29-1 to TRBJ1-1, with D uncertain. CDR3 length: 13 amino acids. Trimming removed 3 bases at V and 0 bases at J, with 8 bases between. The germline CDR1 and CDR2 sequences are SQVTM and ANQGSEA. CDR3 nucleotide sequence: TGCAGCGTTGATGTACAGATGAACACTGAAGCTTTCTTT. Amino acids: CSVDVQMNTEAFF.

The rearrangement joins TRBV7-9 to TRBJ2-3, with 7 bases identical to TRBD1. In germline, CDR1 is SEHNR, CDR2 FQNEAQ (reference sequence). The junction had 17 bases not matched to a gene; V was cut back by 5 bases and J by 3 bases. The CDR3 extends over 18 amino acids. CDR3 DNA: TGTGCCAGCAGCGAATTTGTTTGGGAAGGGGGCGAAACAGATACGCAGTATTTT. Protein: CASSEFVWEGGETDTQYF.

The gene calls are TRBV5-4 and TRBJ2-1, with 7 bases that match TRBD2. Per germline, CDR1 SGHNT and CDR2 YYREEE (reference sequence). This CDR3 contains 15 residues. The junction had 3 bases not matched to a gene; V was cut back by 1 base and J by 2 bases. CDR3 sequence: CASSLSSGAYNEQFF. Here the CDR3 DNA reads TGTGCCAGCAGCTTGTCCAGCGGGGCCTACAATGAGCAGTTCTTC.

V and J are TRBV27 and TRBJ1-5, with D perhaps TRBD1 (5 bases). This CDR3 is built from 14 residues. Trimming removed 4 bases from V and 6 bases from J, with 13 bases in between. Germline CDR1 and CDR2: MNHEY and SMNVEV (reference sequence). The DNA of the CDR3 is TGTGCCAGCAGTTCTCGACAGTCCACTCAGCCCCAGCATTTT. It encodes CASSSRQSTQPQHF.

Only a few counts were recorded for this clone. The CDR3 DNA reads as TGTTCCACACACTGGCGGACTGAAGCTTTCTTT. This encodes CSTHWRTEAFF. The J gene is TRBJ1-1, the V gene TRBV28, with no clear D. CDR1 and CDR2 (germline): MDHEN, SYDVKM. This CDR3 is 11 amino acids long.

CDR3 amino acids: CAWSLRAGGPWQYF. The CDR3 nucleotides read TGTGCCTGGAGTTTAAGAGCGGGAGGGCCTTGGCAGTACTTC. The rearrangement links TRBV30 to TRBJ2-7, with 10 bases that match TRBD2. J lost 9 bases, V lost 2 bases, and 10 bases had no gene match. The CDR3 covers 14 residues. Germline-derived CDR1 and CDR2 are GTSNPN and SVGIG (reference sequence).

The chain couples TRBV5-1 to TRBJ2-6; the D is unclear. The germline V and J ends were trimmed by 0 bases and 0 bases, with 13 bases remaining between them. The V gene's germline CDR1 is SGHRS and CDR2 YFSETQ. This CDR3 is built from 18 residues. The CDR3 DNA reads as TGCGCCAGCAGCTTGGCCCGGCAGGACCTCTCTGGGGCCAACGTCCTGACTTTC. Translation: CASSLARQDLSGANVLTF.

V is TRBV6-4 and J is TRBJ2-3; D is uncertain. From germline, CDR1 is MRHNA and CDR2 SNTAGT. This CDR3 spans 13 amino acids. The V end lost 4 bases, the J end lost 2 bases, and 7 bases lay between the germline ends. The CDR3 region has the DNA TGTGCCAGCAGTGCCCACCACACAGATACGCAGTATTTT. Protein sequence: CASSAHHTDTQYF.

The gene calls are TRBV11-2 and TRBJ1-4, with a possible D match to TRBD1 (6 bases). V dropped 5 bases and J dropped 4 bases, with 14 bases sitting between them. This CDR3 comprises 15 residues. The germline V gene has CDR1 SGHAT and CDR2 FQNNGV. The CDR3 region is CASSILQGLNEKLFF. The CDR3 DNA reads as TGTGCCAGCAGCATCCTACAGGGACTTAATGAAAAACTGTTTTTT.

This clone was recorded once. The chain links TRBV10-3 to TRBJ2-1; D is ambiguous. Germline-derived CDR1 and CDR2 are ENHRY and SYGVKD. This CDR3 is 17 amino acids long. Trimming removed 2 bases from V and 5 bases from J, with 19 bases in between. CDR3 region: CAISETSASVSDNEQFF. The CDR3 DNA reads as TGTGCCATCAGTGAGACATCCGCCTCTGTCTCGGACAATGAGCAGTTCTTC.

The chain links TRBV28 to TRBJ2-7; no definite D call. From germline, CDR1 is MDHEN and CDR2 SYDVKM. The CDR3 is 11 amino acids. Trimming pared 3 bases from V and 6 bases from J, leaving 6 bases between. CDR3 coding DNA: TGTGCCAGCAGTTTCTCTATCGAGCAGTACTTC. Amino acids: CASSFSIEQYF.

The chain joins TRBV4-2 to TRBJ1-3; D is unresolved. CDR1 and CDR2 from the germline V gene are LGHNA and YNFKEQ. The CDR3 sequence is 16 residues long. V dropped 2 bases and J dropped 1 base, with 12 bases sitting between them. The chain's CDR3 is CASSQFRGRSGNTIYF. The DNA of the CDR3 is TGTGCCAGCAGCCAATTTCGGGGAAGATCTGGAAACACCATATATTTT.

This chain links TRBV7-9 with TRBJ1-1; the D gene is possibly TRBD1 (6 bases). V lost 7 bases, J lost 0 bases, and 18 bases lay in between. The germline V gene has CDR1 SEHNR and CDR2 FQNEAQ (reference sequence). The CDR3 runs 16 residues. The chain's CDR3 is CASTTMWGGLNTEAFF. CDR3 nucleotides: TGTGCCAGCACCACCATGTGGGGGGGGCTGAACACTGAAGCTTTCTTT.

This chain links TRBV5-5 with TRBJ1-5; D is undetermined. CDR1 and CDR2 (germline): SGHKS, YYEKEE (reference sequence). The CDR3 sequence is 15 residues long. The V gene lost 1 base and the J gene lost 0 bases, with 8 bases spanning the gap. CDR3 sequence: CASSLTAVSNQPQHF. The CDR3, as DNA: TGTGCCAGCAGCTTGACGGCAGTTAGCAATCAGCCCCAGCATTTT.

This clone has a single count. The CDR3 DNA reads as TGTGCCAGCCTCCGGCGGGGGAACTCCTACAATGAGCAGTTCTTC. Translating gives CASLRRGNSYNEQFF. The chain has TRBV2 and TRBJ2-1, with 7 nucleotides matching TRBD2. This CDR3 spans 15 amino acids. V lost 8 bases to trimming and J lost 0 bases; unmatched junction nucleotides: 7. The germline gives CDR1 SNHLY, CDR2 FYNNEI.

The V and J genes are TRBV28 and TRBJ1-2; 10 positions match TRBD1. V shed 4 bases and J 8 bases; nucleotides not matched to a gene: 7. CDR1 is MDHEN and CDR2 is SYDVKM in the germline V gene. CDR3 length equals 14 residues. The CDR3 spells CASSSGTGARGYTF. DNA of the CDR3: TGTGCCAGCAGTTCCGGGACAGGGGCCCGCGGCTACACCTTC.

This chain joins TRBV25-1 and TRBJ1-3, with D possibly TRBD1 on 5 matching bases. This CDR3 spans 15 amino acids. CDR1 MGHDK and CDR2 SYGVNS come from the germline V gene. Trimming took 5 bases from V and 0 from J, leaving 11 bases between them. The CDR3 is CASSSRGTSGNTIYF. The CDR3 coding sequence is TGTGCCAGCAGTTCCCGGGGGACCTCTGGAAACACCATATATTTT.

In the case of this clone: Other nucleotide sequences in the sample specify the same CDR3. The rearrangement uses TRBV2 and TRBJ1-5, with D possibly TRBD1 on 6 matching bases. In germline, CDR1 is SNHLY, CDR2 FYNNEI. This CDR3 comprises 15 residues. V was shortened by 0 bases and J by 7 bases, with 13 bases between the two germline ends. CDR3 sequence reads: CASSEARGRNQPQHF. The CDR3 DNA reads TGTGCCAGCAGTGAAGCGCGGGGGCGAAACCAGCCCCAGCATTTT. Combining the CDR3 with reference TRBV2 and TRBJ1-5 gives the whole variable domain EPEVTQTPSHQVTQMGQEVILRCVPISNHLYFYWYRQILGQKVEFLVSFYNNEISEKSEIFDDQFSVERPDGSNFTLKIRSTKLEDSAMYFCASSEARGRNQPQHFGDGTRLSIL.

This clone has only one observation. The chain links TRBV3-1 (or the pseudogene TRBV3-2) to TRBJ2-3; 8 bases are a match to TRBD2. The CDR3 consists of 14 residues. Germline V lookup: CDR1 LGHDT, CDR2 YNNKEL (reference sequence). J was trimmed by 0 bases and V by 8 bases; bases with no gene match: 4. The CDR3 bases are TGTGCCAGCCGGAGCGGGAGTAGCACAGATACGCAGTATTTT. Translation: CASRSGSSTDTQYF.